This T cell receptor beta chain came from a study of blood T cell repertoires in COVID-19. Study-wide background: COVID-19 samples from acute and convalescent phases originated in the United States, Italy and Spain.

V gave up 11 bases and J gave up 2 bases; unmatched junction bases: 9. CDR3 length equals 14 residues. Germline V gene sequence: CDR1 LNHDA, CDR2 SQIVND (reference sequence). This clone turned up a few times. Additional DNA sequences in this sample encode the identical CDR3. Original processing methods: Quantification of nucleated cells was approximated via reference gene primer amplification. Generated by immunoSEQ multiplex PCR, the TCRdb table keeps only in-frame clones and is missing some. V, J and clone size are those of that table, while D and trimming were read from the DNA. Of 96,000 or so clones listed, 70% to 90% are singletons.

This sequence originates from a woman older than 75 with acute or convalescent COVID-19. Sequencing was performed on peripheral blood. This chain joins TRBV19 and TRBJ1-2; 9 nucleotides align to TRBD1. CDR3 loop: CASRRDRANYGYTF. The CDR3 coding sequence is TGTGCCTCCCGCCGGGACAGGGCAAACTATGGCTACACCTTC.